This paragraph covers one T cell receptor (beta chain) sequence. What it recognizes is unknown. The data stem from a study of T cells in Graves' hyperthyroidism and ophthalmopathy. Study results and caveats: In simple terms, a model built on 13 V-J features told ophthalmopathy apart from stable hyperthyroidism. Most clonotypes that expanded in the thyroid above 0.001 also showed up in blood. Model output signaled ophthalmopathy a median around 6.9 months ahead of onset.

Newly diagnosed hyperthyroidism patients aged 18 to 65 years had disease lasting under 2 months. From RNA transcripts, TCR beta CDR3 regions were amplified. First-round RT-PCR of the TCR CDR3 relied on the HTBI primer set. TCRdb recomputed calls from the multiplex PCR reads with MiXCR, one row per CDR3 protein. The sample lists fewer than 550,000 distinct CDR3 sequences, 15% to 18% occurring once. This receptor was obtained from a young woman with Graves' hyperthyroidism. Sequenced sample: blood.

The CDR3 coding sequence is TGCGCCAGCAGCCAAGATATGGGGTCCGAGCAGTACTTC. It translates to CASSQDMGSEQYF. This chain joins TRBV4-1 and TRBJ2-7; D remains ambiguous. This CDR3 comprises 13 residues. V lost 0 bases and J 6 bases, leaving 9 bases between the germline ends. CDR1 is MGHRA and CDR2 is YSYEKL in the germline V gene.